One and the same sample provided the 30 T cell receptor beta chains below, sequenced in a study of T cell clonality in common variable immunodeficiency. Clones were read by immunoSEQ multiplex PCR, and TCRdb kept only the in-frame ones, dropping some. This sample comprises 50,000 to 60,000 clones, none seen once only. Sequenced: peripheral blood mononuclear cells. The receptors here all came from a person between 18 and 75 years old in good health.

The CDR3 protein is CASSLGRQLYDYTF. CDR3 bases read: TGTGCCAGCAGCTTAGGTAGACAGCTCTACGAC. This chain links TRBV7-2 with TRBJ1-2; TRBD1 is a possible D gene (5 bases). Sequencing ends 3 residues short of the CDR3 end; the germline J gene provides the rest. CDR3 size: 14 residues. CDR1 SGHTA and CDR2 FQGNSA come from the germline V gene.

This clone was detected many times. The CDR3 end lies 3 residues beyond the end of the read and is filled in from the germline J gene. The chain uses TRBV19 and TRBJ2-7; D is unresolved. The CDR3 consists of 16 residues. V shed 3 bases and J shed 0 bases, with 15 bases lying between them. Germline V gene data show CDR1 as LNHDA and CDR2 as SQIVND (reference sequence). The CDR3 region is CASSMIHRDVSYEQYF. The CDR3 DNA, read in part, is TGTGCCAGTAGTATGATCCACAGAGATGTCTCCTACGAG.

Ten or more counts support this clone. The CDR3 end lies 3 residues beyond the end of the read and is filled in from the germline J gene. The chain has TRBV4-2 and TRBJ2-7, with a tentative D call TRBD2 (5 bases). CDR3 size: 16 residues. Deletions cut 1 base from V and 2 bases from J, with 15 bases between. CDR1 is LGHNA, CDR2 YNFKEQ, per germline. CDR3 bases read: TGTGCCAGCAGCCAAGTAGGTGGCGGACTTACCTACGAG. Amino acid sequence: CASSQVGGGLTYE. The whole CDR3 region reads CASSQVGGGLTYEQYF.

This clone was recorded many times. Sequencing ends 3 residues short of the CDR3 end; the germline J gene provides the rest. The chain carries TRBV6-2 or TRBV6-3 and TRBJ2-1; TRBD2 matches at 7 bases. From germline, CDR1 is MNHEY and CDR2 SVGEGT. The junction had 4 bases not matched to a gene; V was cut back by 0 bases and J by 2 bases. This CDR3 has 16 residues. The CDR3 protein is CASSYSLAAAYNEQFF. The part of the CDR3 DNA that was read is TGTGCCAGCAGTTACTCTCTAGCGGCCGCCTACAATGAG.

This clone was counted at least ten times. The observed sequence ends 3 residues before the CDR3 terminus, with the missing tail filled in from the germline J gene. This chain uses TRBV20-1 with TRBJ2-1; 7 bases agree with TRBD2. There are 13 residues in the CDR3. V trimming: 4 bases; J trimming: 2 bases; junction bases outside the gene matches: 2. In germline, CDR1 is DFQATT, CDR2 SNEGSKA (reference sequence). The covered CDR3 bases are TGCAGTGCTACAAGCGGGACCTACAATGAG. As protein: CSATSGTYNE. The entire CDR3 reads CSATSGTYNEQFF.

This clone was detected many times. The sequenced fragment ends 3 residues before the CDR3 boundary, so the rest is inferred from the germline J gene. The genes are TRBV5-4 and TRBJ2-1, with a tentative D call TRBD1 (8 bases). Germline CDR1 SGHNT, CDR2 YYREEE (reference sequence). This CDR3 comprises 14 residues. V was trimmed by 0 bases and J by 9 bases, leaving 13 bases between them. CDR3 in amino acids: CASSLDRGGGEQFF. The sequenced CDR3 bases are TGTGCCAGCAGCTTGGACAGGGGGGGTGGTGAG.

This clone was seen at least ten times. The read ends 3 residues shy of where the CDR3 ends; the end is completed using the germline J gene. The rearrangement links TRBV19 to TRBJ2-2; 7 bases match TRBD2. CDR3 size: 14 residues. Germline assignment: CDR1 LNHDA and CDR2 SQIVND (reference sequence). CDR3 sequence reads: CASSGGTGTGELFF. The sequenced part of the CDR3 DNA is TGTGCTTCCTCGGGGGGAACAGGCACCGGGGAG.

As to this clone: A much larger clone differs from this one at a single base, so this may be a read error. The CDR3 end lies 3 residues beyond the end of the read and is filled in from the germline J gene. This chain joins TRBV19 and TRBJ1-3; maybe TRBD1 (5 bases). CDR1 LNHDA and CDR2 SQIVND come from the germline V gene (reference sequence). This CDR3 has 15 amino acids. With 5 bases removed from V and 0 bases from J, the gap between germline ends came to 11 bases. Here the CDR3 reads CASSVIDSSGNTIYF. The part of the CDR3 DNA that was read is TGTGCCAGTAGTGTGATCGACAGCTCTGGAAACACC.

This clone was detected ten times or more. Read coverage stops 3 residues before the CDR3 terminus; the germline J gene supplies the remainder. The rearrangement links TRBV19 to TRBJ1-2; D remains unclear. The CDR3 is made up of 12 amino acids. V was clipped by 3 bases and J by 7 bases, with 9 bases between them. Germline V lookup: CDR1 LNHDA, CDR2 SQIVND (reference sequence). CDR3 bases read: TGTGCCAGTAGTATGTATGCGGGTGGC. It is translated as CASSMYAGG. The full CDR3 sequence reads CASSMYAGGYTF. Supplemented by reference TRBV19 and TRBJ1-2, the full variable domain reads DGGITQSPKYLFRKEGQNVTLSCEQNLNHDAMYWYRQDPGQGLRLIYYSQIVNDFQKGDIAEGYSVSREKKESFPLTVTSAQKNPTAFYLCASSMYAGGYTFGSGTRLTVV.

This clone was observed at least ten times. The CDR3 spells CASSLIRQGSEKLFF. CDR3 DNA, as far as it was read: TGTGCCAGCAGCCTGATCCGACAGGGTAGCGAAAAA. The chain combines TRBV16 with TRBJ1-4, with 7 bases matching TRBD1. The read ends 3 residues early relative to the CDR3; the germline J gene fills the gap. The CDR3 loop spans 15 amino acids. Germline V CDR1 and CDR2: KGHSY, FQNENV. J gave up 8 bases and V 4 bases, and 10 bases lay outside the gene matches.

As concerns this clone: The DNA ends 3 residues before the CDR3 does, and the rest of the CDR3 is filled in from the germline J gene. This sequence joins TRBV7-9 and TRBJ2-3; possibly TRBD1 for D (7 bases). The germline V gene has CDR1 SEHNR and CDR2 FQNEAQ (reference sequence). Trimming shortened V by 10 bases and J by 5 bases, and 16 bases separated the two germline ends. This CDR3 has 13 amino acids. The CDR3 sequence is CATSEGARDTQYF. The sequenced part of the CDR3 DNA is TGTGCCACGTCGGAGGGGGCAAGAGATACG.

This clone was recorded at least ten times. With the read ending 3 residues before the CDR3 end, the germline J gene is used to fill in that end. The chain combines TRBV6-2 or TRBV6-3 with TRBJ1-4, with a possible D match to TRBD1 (5 bases). Germline CDR1 reads MNHEY; CDR2 reads SVGEGT. Trimming took 6 bases from V and 2 from J, leaving 16 bases between them. The CDR3 contains 16 residues. The CDR3 is CASRMGLGATNEKLFF. The sequenced CDR3 bases are TGTGCCAGCAGGATGGGACTGGGCGCGACTAATGAAAAA.

In its sample, this clone was seen a few times. The read terminates 3 residues before the CDR3 end, so the remaining end is supplied by the germline J gene. The chain combines TRBV7-2 with TRBJ2-4; 7 nucleotides agree with TRBD1. Germline loops: CDR1 SGHTA, CDR2 FQGNSA. The CDR3 runs 14 residues. The CDR3 here is CASSQSTGTYGQYF. The sequenced CDR3 bases are TGTGCCAGCAGTCAATCGACAGGGACCTATGGT.

In this sample, this clone turned up many times. The read ends 3 residues shy of where the CDR3 ends; the end is completed using the germline J gene. This chain links TRBV14 with TRBJ2-7, with D possibly being TRBD1 (6 bases). Germline CDR1 reads SGHDN; CDR2 reads FVKESK. The CDR3 totals 15 residues. Trimming removed 0 bases from V and 0 bases from J, with 9 bases in between. CDR3 DNA, as far as it was read: TGTGCCAGCAGCCAAGATTGGGACACCTCCTACGAG. Protein: CASSQDWDTSYE. In full, the CDR3 is CASSQDWDTSYEQYF.

A word on this clone: The CDR3 is cut off 3 residues early in the read; its end comes from the germline J gene. J is TRBJ2-3 and V is TRBV7-2; 9 bases map to TRBD1. The germline gives CDR1 SGHTA, CDR2 FQGNSA. The CDR3 loop spans 14 amino acids. CDR3: CASSSPTGGETQYF. CDR3 DNA (partial): TGTGCCAGCAGCTCCCCGACAGGGGGGGAGACG.

In its sample, this clone is medium-sized (0.01 to 0.1%). The DNA read from the CDR3 is TGTGCCAGCAGTTACACTAGCGGGAGCACAGATACG. This gives the protein CASSYTSGSTDT. The whole CDR3 sequence reads CASSYTSGSTDTQYF. The V gene is TRBV6-2 or TRBV6-3, the J gene TRBJ2-3; the match to TRBD2 covers 9 bases. The CDR3 end is not reached by the read, which stops 3 residues before it; the germline J gene fills it in. The CDR3 length is 15 residues. Trimming removed 2 bases from V and 0 bases from J; junction bases left unmatched: 0. Germline V gives CDR1 MNHEY, CDR2 SVGEGT.

This clone was counted at least ten times. Read coverage stops 3 residues before the CDR3 terminus; the germline J gene supplies the remainder. V is TRBV12-3 or TRBV12-4 and J is TRBJ2-1, with D perhaps matching TRBD2 (5 bases). Trimming removed 5 bases from V and 7 bases from J, with 9 bases in between. The CDR3 runs to 12 residues. The covered CDR3 bases are TGTGCCAGCAGTCCCGGACTTAATGAG. Translating gives CASSPGLNE. The full CDR3 sequence reads CASSPGLNEQFF.

This clone was seen only a few times. The DNA ends 3 residues before the CDR3 does, and the rest of the CDR3 is filled in from the germline J gene. V gene TRBV7-9 combines with J gene TRBJ2-3, with 8 bases that match TRBD1. The length of the CDR3 is 13 residues. Germline CDR1 SEHNR, CDR2 FQNEAQ (reference sequence). CDR3 residues: CASSFQTGETQYF. The covered CDR3 bases are TGTGCCAGCAGCTTCCAGACAGGGGAGACG.

This clone was picked up many times. The read ends 3 residues shy of where the CDR3 ends; the end is completed using the germline J gene. The V and J genes are TRBV7-3 and TRBJ2-3, with 12 bases that match TRBD2. V lost 3 bases to trimming and J lost 6 bases; unmatched junction nucleotides: 1. The V gene's germline CDR1 is SGHTA and CDR2 FQGTGA. The CDR3 spans 14 residues. This CDR3 reads CASSFGTSGDTQYF. Partial CDR3 DNA: TGTGCCAGCAGCTTCGGGACTAGCGGGGATACG. The complete variable domain, with remaining parts taken from reference TRBV7-3 and TRBJ2-3, reads GAGVSQTPSNKVTEKGKYVELRCDPISGHTALYWYRQSLGQGPEFLIYFQGTGAADDSGLPNDRFFAVRPEGSVSTLKIQRTERGDSAVYLCASSFGTSGDTQYFGPGTRLTVL.

This clone was counted ten times or more. Sequencing ends 3 residues short of the CDR3 end; the germline J gene provides the rest. The chain is built from TRBV7-2 and TRBJ2-7; D perhaps matches TRBD1 (5 bases). CDR1 is SGHTA and CDR2 is FQGNSA in the germline V gene. V shed 5 bases and J shed 0 bases, with 11 bases lying between them. The CDR3 extends over 14 amino acids. CDR3 DNA (partial): TGTGCCAGCAGCAAGCAGGGTTACTCCTACGAG. Protein: CASSKQGYSYE. In full, the CDR3 reads CASSKQGYSYEQYF.

This clone was counted ten times or more. CDR3 residues: CSVRTGGIGYTF. Incomplete CDR3 DNA: TGCAGCGTTCGGACAGGGGGCATTGGC. J is TRBJ1-2 and V is TRBV29-1, with 11 bases fitting TRBD1. The CDR3 end lies 3 residues beyond the end of the read and is filled in from the germline J gene. The J segment lost 7 bases and the V segment lost 5 bases, leaving 3 bases of the junction unmatched. The CDR3 totals 12 residues. CDR1 and CDR2 from the germline V gene are SQVTM and ANQGSEA.

This clone was detected ten times or more. Read data end 3 residues before the CDR3 end; the end is taken from the germline J gene. The chain couples TRBV5-1 to TRBJ2-1; TRBD2 agrees at 8 bases. CDR1 is SGHRS and CDR2 is YFSETQ in the germline V gene. Trimming removed 5 bases from V and 0 bases from J; junction bases left unmatched: 4. The CDR3 covers 15 residues. Incomplete CDR3 DNA: TGCGCCAGCAGTCAACGGGGGGGCTCCTACAATGAG. Amino acid sequence: CASSQRGGSYNE. The whole CDR3 protein is CASSQRGGSYNEQFF. Supplemented by reference TRBV5-1 and TRBJ2-1, the full variable domain reads KAGVTQTPRYLIKTRGQQVTLSCSPISGHRSVSWYQQTPGQGLQFLFEYFSETQRNKGNFPGRFSGRQFSNSRSEMNVSTLELGDSALYLCASSQRGGSYNEQFFGPGTRLTVL.

This clone came up many times. One junction end does not reproduce the germline sequence, and a read error may be involved. The CDR3 end lies 3 residues beyond the end of the read and is filled in from the germline J gene. The chain couples TRBV4-2 to TRBJ1-1; D may be TRBD1 (5 bases). Germline V CDR1 and CDR2: LGHNA, YNFKEQ. The CDR3 consists of 17 residues. CDR3 in amino acids: CASSQDGGRVGNTEAFF. The DNA read from the CDR3 is TGCGCCAGCAGCCAAGATGGGGGGAGAGTCGGAAACACTGAA.

This clone was seen many times. CDR3 residues: CASSSRTGGNSPLHF. Partial CDR3 DNA: TGTGCCAGCTCATCACGGACAGGGGGTAATTCACCC. J is TRBJ1-6 and V is TRBV18, with 10 bases matching TRBD1. The read ends 3 residues early relative to the CDR3; the germline J gene fills the gap. CDR3 length: 15 amino acids. Losses at the gene ends were 5 bases for V and 6 bases for J; bases not matched to a gene: 4. Germline values: CDR1 KGHSH, CDR2 LQKENI.

This clone was counted many times. One junction end disagrees with the germline gene, perhaps due to a read error. The DNA ends 3 residues before the CDR3 does, and the rest of the CDR3 is filled in from the germline J gene. The rearrangement joins TRBV4-2 to TRBJ2-7; 8 bases agree with TRBD2. The CDR3 totals 17 residues. Germline values: CDR1 LGHNA, CDR2 YNFKEQ. CDR3 protein: CASSQRPLAGPSYEQYF. The sequenced part of the CDR3 DNA is TGCGCCAGCAGCCAACGACCTTTAGCGGGACCCTCCTACGAG.

This clone was detected ten times or more. The CDR3 end falls 3 residues outside the read, so it is completed with the germline J gene. V and J are TRBV5-4 and TRBJ2-3; D unresolved. The V gene lost 0 bases and the J gene lost 1 base, with 12 bases spanning the gap. CDR1 is SGHNT and CDR2 is YYREEE in the germline V gene (reference sequence). The CDR3 has 16 amino acids. CDR3: CASSLETSPRTDTQYF. CDR3 DNA (partial): TGTGCCAGCAGCTTGGAAACATCTCCTCGCACAGATACG.

This clone was counted many times. The CDR3 end falls 3 residues outside the read, so it is completed with the germline J gene. The chain uses TRBV20-1 and TRBJ2-5; 12 bases are shared with TRBD2. The CDR3 totals 16 residues. The germline CDR1 and CDR2 sequences are DFQATT and SNEGSKA (reference sequence). V lost 3 bases and J lost 2; bases outside the gene matches: 7. CDR3 DNA (partial): TGCAGTGCTAGCGTTAGGCTAGCGGGGGGGCAAGAGACC. Its protein product is CSASVRLAGGQET. The entire CDR3 reads CSASVRLAGGQETQYF.

The table lists this clone with many counts. The CDR3 end lies 3 residues beyond the end of the read and is filled in from the germline J gene. This rearrangement joins TRBV5-1 to TRBJ2-5; 8 bases align to TRBD2. The CDR3 runs to 14 residues. Trimming cost V 2 bases and J 4 bases; bases outside gene matches: 4. Per the germline V gene, CDR1 is SGHRS and CDR2 is YFSETQ. The CDR3 DNA, read in part, is TGCGCCAGCAGCTTCGGACTAGCCGGAGAGACC. Its translation: CASSFGLAGET. The CDR3 in its entirety is CASSFGLAGETQYF.

This clone has at least ten counts. Read coverage stops 3 residues before the CDR3 terminus; the germline J gene supplies the remainder. This chain connects TRBV19 to TRBJ2-7; 9 nucleotides align to TRBD1. Germline values: CDR1 LNHDA, CDR2 SQIVND (reference sequence). The CDR3 runs to 15 residues. The ends lost 2 bases at V and 1 base at J; junction bases unmatched: 3. The covered CDR3 bases are TGTGCCAGTAGTATAACCGGGACAGGGTCCTACGAG. Encoded protein: CASSITGTGSYE. The complete CDR3 sequence is CASSITGTGSYEQYF.

A few counts support this clone. Sequencing ends 3 residues short of the CDR3 end; the germline J gene provides the rest. The chain carries TRBV7-9 and TRBJ1-2; tentative D call: TRBD1 (5 bases). This CDR3 is built from 14 residues. Per germline, CDR1 SEHNR and CDR2 FQNEAQ (reference sequence). The CDR3 here is CASTGLAGGNEYTF. The covered CDR3 bases are TGTGCCAGCACAGGGCTAGCGGGAGGCAATGAA.